These 3 T cell receptor beta chains came from one sample sequenced in a study of vaccination and CD4 T cells after COVID-19. Sequencing of cultured CD4+ T cell DNA used the Oncomine TCR Beta short-read assay. TCRdb processed the PCR reads anew with MiXCR; each CDR3 protein has one entry. Of 15,000 to 20,000 distinct CDR3 sequences listed, 58% are singletons. These receptors' targets are unknown. Treatment reported: approximately nine-day PBMC culture with coronavirus spike peptide pools or control peptides (ViraFEST assay). Material: CD4+ T cells from blood, cultured in vitro, obtained after SARS-CoV-2 vaccination. These receptors all come from a human donor who had recovered from COVID-19.

CDR3 sequence: CASSRRDRGGQPQHF. Written as DNA, the CDR3 is TGTGCCAGTAGTAGACGGGACAGGGGAGGTCAGCCCCAGCATTTT. The rearrangement joins TRBV19 to TRBJ1-5; TRBD1 agrees at 10 bases. Germline V lookup: CDR1 LNHDA, CDR2 SQIVND (reference sequence). The CDR3 covers 15 residues. V shed 4 bases, J shed 6 bases, and the junction held 6 bases outside the gene matches.

The rearrangement links TRBV2 to TRBJ1-5; perhaps TRBD1 as D (6 bases). The V end lost 3 bases, the J end lost 5 bases, and 8 bases lay between the germline ends. Germline CDR1 reads SNHLY; CDR2 reads FYNNEI. This CDR3 comprises 13 residues. The CDR3 sequence is CASSDSGDQPQHF. Written as DNA, the CDR3 is TGTGCCAGCAGTGATTCAGGGGATCAGCCCCAGCATTTT.

The gene calls are TRBV28 and TRBJ1-2; D may be TRBD1 (5 bases). The V gene lost 2 bases and the J gene lost 3 bases, with 10 bases spanning the gap. This CDR3 contains 14 residues. The germline gives CDR1 MDHEN, CDR2 SYDVKM. The CDR3 protein is CASSLLQGDYGYTF. CDR3 nucleotides: TGTGCCAGCAGTTTACTCCAGGGAGACTATGGCTACACCTTC.